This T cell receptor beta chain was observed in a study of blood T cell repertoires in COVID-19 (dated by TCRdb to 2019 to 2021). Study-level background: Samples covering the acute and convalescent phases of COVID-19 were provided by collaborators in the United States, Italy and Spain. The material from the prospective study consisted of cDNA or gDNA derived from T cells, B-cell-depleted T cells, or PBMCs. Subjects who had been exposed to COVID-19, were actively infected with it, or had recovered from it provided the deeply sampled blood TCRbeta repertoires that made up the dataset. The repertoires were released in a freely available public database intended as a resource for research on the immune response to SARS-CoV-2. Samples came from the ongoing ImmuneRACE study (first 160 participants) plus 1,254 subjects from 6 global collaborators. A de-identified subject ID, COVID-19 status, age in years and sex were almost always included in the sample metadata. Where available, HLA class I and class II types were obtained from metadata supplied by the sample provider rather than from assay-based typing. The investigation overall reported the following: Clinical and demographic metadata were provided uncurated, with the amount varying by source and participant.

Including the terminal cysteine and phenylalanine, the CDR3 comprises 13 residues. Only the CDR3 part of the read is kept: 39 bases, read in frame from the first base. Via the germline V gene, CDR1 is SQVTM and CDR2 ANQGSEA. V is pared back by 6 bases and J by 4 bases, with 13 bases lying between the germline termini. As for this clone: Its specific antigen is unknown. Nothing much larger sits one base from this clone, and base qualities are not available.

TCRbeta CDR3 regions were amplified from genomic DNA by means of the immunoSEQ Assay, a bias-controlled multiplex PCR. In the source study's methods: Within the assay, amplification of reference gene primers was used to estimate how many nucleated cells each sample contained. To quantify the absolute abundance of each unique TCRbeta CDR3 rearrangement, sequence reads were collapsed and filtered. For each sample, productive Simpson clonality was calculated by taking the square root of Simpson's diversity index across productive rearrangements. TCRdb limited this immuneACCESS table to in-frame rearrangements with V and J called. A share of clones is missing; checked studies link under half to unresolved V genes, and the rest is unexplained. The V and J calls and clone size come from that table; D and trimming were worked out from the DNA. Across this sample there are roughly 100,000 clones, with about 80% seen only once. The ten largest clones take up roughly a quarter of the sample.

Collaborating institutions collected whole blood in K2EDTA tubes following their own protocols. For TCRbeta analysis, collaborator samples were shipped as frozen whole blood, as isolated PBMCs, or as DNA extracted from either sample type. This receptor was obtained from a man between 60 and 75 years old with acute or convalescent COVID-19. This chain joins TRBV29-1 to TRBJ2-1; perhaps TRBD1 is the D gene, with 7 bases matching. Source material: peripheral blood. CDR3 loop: CSVDRAGYNEQFF. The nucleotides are TGCAGCGTCGACAGGGCGGGATACAATGAGCAGTTCTTC.